These 32 T cell receptor beta chains were sequenced from one sample in a study of blood T cell repertoires in COVID-19. TCRdb keeps only in-frame clones here, not all; method: immunoSEQ multiplex PCR. The sample consists of 120,000 to 150,000 clones, approximately 80% of them appearing once. The sequencing sample was made of peripheral blood. All receptors come from a human donor in a cohort sampled during active COVID-19.

V and J are TRBV29-1 and TRBJ1-3; no firm D call. Per the germline V gene, CDR1 is SQVTM and CDR2 is ANQGSEA. CDR3 length equals 13 residues. Trimming took off 3 bases at V and 3 bases at J, with 9 bases between the two ends. As DNA, the CDR3 is TGCAGCGTTGATGCCGAGGGTGGAAACACCATATATTTT. Its translation is CSVDAEGGNTIYF. The complete variable domain, with remaining parts taken from reference TRBV29-1 and TRBJ1-3, reads SAVISQKPSRDICQRGTSLTIQCQVDSQVTMMFWYRQQPGQSLTLIATANQGSEATYESGFVIDKFPISRPNLTFSTLTVSNMSPEDSSIYLCSVDAEGGNTIYFGEGSWLTVV.

V usage is TRBV10-2 and J usage is TRBJ2-5; 10 positions agree with TRBD1. This CDR3 is 15 amino acids long. Germline V gene data show CDR1 as WSHSY and CDR2 as SAAADI. The V and J ends lost 5 bases and 5 bases, in that order; junction bases with no gene match: 8. The CDR3 loop is CASSSRDRGLETQYF. The CDR3 nucleotides are TGCGCCAGCAGTTCCCGGGACAGGGGCCTGGAGACCCAGTACTTC.

Only one count was recorded for this clone. This rearrangement joins TRBV9 to TRBJ2-7; D remains unclear. In germline, CDR1 is SGDLS, CDR2 YYNGEE. The V gene lost 4 bases and the J gene lost 6 bases, with 11 bases spanning the gap. CDR3 length: 12 residues. The CDR3 bases are TGTGCCAGCAGCAGCCGCCGCGGCGAGCAGTACTTC. Translated: CASSSRRGEQYF.

The genes are TRBV28 and TRBJ1-6; 9 nucleotides align to TRBD1. Per germline, CDR1 MDHEN and CDR2 SYDVKM. J gave up 7 bases and V 3 bases, and 7 bases lay outside the gene matches. The CDR3 length is 16 residues. CDR3 DNA: TGTGCCAGCAGTTTCAGTGTGGGGACAGGGAATTCACCCCTCCACTTT. Its translation: CASSFSVGTGNSPLHF.

The chain uses TRBV5-1 and TRBJ1-1; D possibly corresponds to TRBD1 (5 bases). Germline V gives CDR1 SGHRS, CDR2 YFSETQ. This CDR3 has 16 residues. V lost 0 bases and J lost 2, with 14 bases in between. The CDR3 nucleotides are TGCGCCAGCAGCTTGGAGGTCGTCGGGGGAAACACTGAAGCTTTCTTT. Residues: CASSLEVVGGNTEAFF.

V and J are TRBV7-9 and TRBJ1-2; perhaps TRBD1 as D (6 bases). Germline loops: CDR1 SEHNR, CDR2 FQNEAQ (reference sequence). This CDR3 has 14 amino acids. Trimming stripped 4 bases from V and 2 bases from J, with 11 bases between. The CDR3 is CASSSQGHNYGYTF. The DNA of the CDR3 is TGTGCCAGCAGCTCTCAGGGGCACAACTATGGCTACACCTTC.

The V call is TRBV2, the J call TRBJ1-5; the match to TRBD1 covers 8 bases. The CDR3 loop spans 13 amino acids. The J segment lost 6 bases and the V segment lost 3 bases, leaving 1 base of the junction unmatched. Germline loops: CDR1 SNHLY, CDR2 FYNNEI. CDR3 protein: CASSDRGLQPQHF. In DNA, the CDR3 is TGTGCCAGCAGTGACAGGGGGCTTCAGCCCCAGCATTTT. The variable domain in full, completed from reference TRBV2 and TRBJ1-5, reads EPEVTQTPSHQVTQMGQEVILRCVPISNHLYFYWYRQILGQKVEFLVSFYNNEISEKSEIFDDQFSVERPDGSNFTLKIRSTKLEDSAMYFCASSDRGLQPQHFGDGTRLSIL.

The V and J genes are TRBV2 and TRBJ2-1; TRBD2 matches at 14 bases. The CDR3 is 16 residues long. Germline trimming cut 6 bases from V and 9 bases from J; bases unmatched to any gene: 10. Germline CDR1 reads SNHLY; CDR2 reads FYNNEI. CDR3 coding DNA: TGTGCCAGCAGACGGACTAGCGGGGGGCCCTATGGTGAGCAGTTCTTC. Its translation: CASRRTSGGPYGEQFF.

This chain uses TRBV21-1 with TRBJ1-5. TRBV21-1 is annotated as a pseudogene. This CDR3 spans 16 amino acids. The CDR3 loop reads CASSSEGSHSNQPQHF. In DNA form, the CDR3 reads TGTGCCAGCAGCAGCGAGGGTTCCCACAGCAATCAGCCCCAGCATTTT.

V usage is TRBV6-4 and J usage is TRBJ2-3, with 8 bases aligning to TRBD1. The V gene's germline CDR1 is MRHNA and CDR2 SNTAGT. The CDR3 runs 14 residues. V lost 4 bases to trimming and J lost 6 bases; unmatched junction nucleotides: 6. Written as DNA, the CDR3 is TGTGCCAGCAGTGGACAGGGGCAGAGTGATACGCAGTATTTT. Residues: CASSGQGQSDTQYF.

V usage is TRBV7-8 and J usage is TRBJ1-5, with a tentative D call TRBD1 (6 bases). The CDR3 is 17 amino acids. V lost 5 bases, J lost 1 base, and 18 bases lay in between. Germline assignment: CDR1 SGHVS and CDR2 FQNEAQ. The CDR3, as DNA: TGTGCCAGCAGCCCGGGGAGGGGGATACAGAGCAATCAGCCCCAGCATTTT. This gives the protein CASSPGRGIQSNQPQHF.

The V call is TRBV27, the J call TRBJ1-3; TRBD1 matches 9 bases. The V segment lost 6 bases and the J segment 4 bases; nucleotides outside the gene matches: 1. Germline CDR1 and CDR2: MNHEY and SMNVEV (reference sequence). The CDR3 totals 13 residues. DNA for the CDR3: TGTGCCAGCAGGGGACAGGGAGGAAACACCATATATTTT. Translation gives CASRGQGGNTIYF.

CDR3 residues: CASSRVGSGDTQYF. The CDR3 DNA sequence: TGTGCCAGCAGCCGCGTAGGGAGTGGGGATACGCAGTATTTT. The chain employs TRBV14 and TRBJ2-3, with D maybe TRBD2 (5 bases). V lost 4 bases and J 6 bases, leaving 14 bases between the germline ends. The CDR3 totals 14 residues. Germline V lookup: CDR1 SGHDN, CDR2 FVKESK.

V and J are TRBV6-6 and TRBJ2-7; D is perhaps TRBD2 (7 bases). Germline CDR1 and CDR2: MNHNY and SVGAGI (reference sequence). V was cut by 9 bases and J by 6 bases, with 15 bases left in between. This CDR3 is 12 amino acids long. This chain's CDR3 is CASTGGGVEQYF. The CDR3 coding sequence is TGTGCCAGTACGGGGGGCGGGGTCGAGCAGTACTTC.

The V gene is TRBV6-5, the J gene TRBJ2-3, with no clear D. V lost 2 bases and J 2 bases, leaving 8 bases between the germline ends. The germline CDR1 and CDR2 sequences are MNHEY and SVGAGI. The CDR3 runs to 14 residues. The CDR3 loop is CASSYGALTDTQYF. The CDR3 bases are TGTGCCAGCAGTTACGGTGCACTCACAGATACGCAGTATTTT.

This clone has more than one count but fewer than ten. This rearrangement joins TRBV2 to TRBJ2-7; 9 bases match TRBD1. This CDR3 comprises 15 residues. Germline V gene lookup returns CDR1 SNHLY and CDR2 FYNNEI. With V trimmed by 5 bases and J by 3 bases, 8 bases remained unmatched. The CDR3 coding sequence is TGTGCCAGCAGTTCTATGGGGACAGGGAACTACGAGCAGTACTTC. It specifies CASSSMGTGNYEQYF.

This chain links TRBV11-2 with TRBJ1-1, with D perhaps TRBD1 (6 bases). The CDR3 covers 15 residues. Germline loops: CDR1 SGHAT, CDR2 FQNNGV. The V gene lost 4 bases and the J gene lost 3 bases, with 15 bases spanning the gap. CDR3 sequence: CASSYNRDTHTEAFF. The CDR3 DNA is TGTGCCAGCAGCTATAACCGGGACACCCACACTGAAGCTTTCTTT.

The chain is built from TRBV24-1 and TRBJ1-5; 9 bases line up with TRBD1. This CDR3 is built from 15 residues. Germline CDR1 reads KGHDR; CDR2 reads SFDVKD. The V and J ends lost 4 bases and 5 bases, in that order; junction bases with no gene match: 5. This chain's CDR3 is CATSEPQGADQPQHF. CDR3 bases: TGTGCCACCAGTGAACCACAGGGGGCCGATCAGCCCCAGCATTTT.

This clone was recorded a few times. The genes are TRBV10-1 and TRBJ2-1; 9 bases align to TRBD2. The CDR3 runs to 15 residues. CDR1 and CDR2 from the germline V gene are WNHNN and SYGVQD (reference sequence). V lost 3 bases and J lost 9; bases outside the gene matches: 9. The CDR3 nucleotides are TGCGCCAGCAGTGATGGTAGCGGGAGTGGTAGTGAGCAGTTCTTC. Protein product: CASSDGSGSGSEQFF.

The V call is TRBV19, the J call TRBJ1-5; TRBD1 is a possible D gene (5 bases). CDR1 is LNHDA, CDR2 SQIVND, per germline (reference sequence). There are 16 residues in the CDR3. Trimming pared 5 bases from V and 2 bases from J, leaving 16 bases between. CDR3 coding DNA: TGTGCCAGTAGTCTCCTTTGGGGGGATGGCAATCAGCCCCAGCATTTT. Its protein is CASSLLWGDGNQPQHF.

The chain links TRBV4-1 to TRBJ2-3; 8 bases are shared with TRBD2. The CDR3 is 17 amino acids. Germline V CDR1 and CDR2: MGHRA, YSYEKL. J lost 3 bases, V lost 0 bases, and 8 bases had no gene match. Here the CDR3 reads CASSQEGRPGGTDTQYF. DNA of the CDR3: TGCGCCAGCAGCCAAGAAGGTAGGCCGGGAGGGACAGATACGCAGTATTTT.

The chain is built from TRBV14 and TRBJ2-7; 7 bases map to TRBD1. V gave up 4 bases and J gave up 2 bases; unmatched junction bases: 8. The CDR3 has 15 residues. CDR1 is SGHDN and CDR2 is FVKESK in the germline V gene. CDR3 in DNA: TGTGCCAGCAGCCCCGACCGGCAGGGGGCCTACGAGCAGTACTTC. Protein: CASSPDRQGAYEQYF.

The chain links TRBV5-6 to TRBJ1-3, with unresolved D. Trimming took 4 bases from V and 3 from J, leaving 11 bases between them. Germline V gene lookup returns CDR1 SGHDT and CDR2 YYEEEE. This CDR3 spans 14 amino acids. The CDR3 spells CASSGWAIGNTIYF. The CDR3 DNA reads TGTGCCAGCAGCGGATGGGCGATTGGAAACACCATATATTTT.

The chain carries TRBV10-3 and TRBJ1-4, with TRBD1 matching 7 bases. The length of the CDR3 is 13 residues. Germline V gives CDR1 ENHRY, CDR2 SYGVKD. The junction had 10 bases not matched to a gene; V was cut back by 10 bases and J by 8 bases. The CDR3 DNA is TGTGCCAGTAGAACAGGGGTAGGGGAAAAACTGTTTTTT. This gives the protein CASRTGVGEKLFF.

The chain employs TRBV27 and TRBJ1-2, with D perhaps matching TRBD1 (5 bases). Trimming took 3 bases from V and 5 from J, leaving 25 bases between them. Germline V gene lookup returns CDR1 MNHEY and CDR2 SMNVEV (reference sequence). The CDR3 is 18 amino acids. CDR3 residues: CASSFSSSGISGGYGYTF. DNA of the CDR3: TGTGCCAGCAGTTTCTCAAGCAGCGGGATAAGCGGGGGTTATGGCTACACCTTC.

With regard to this clone: Additional DNA sequences in this sample encode the identical CDR3. The V gene is TRBV6-4, the J gene TRBJ2-1; TRBD2 aligns across 9 bases. The trim removed 4 bases at V and 1 base at J, leaving 2 bases unmatched. The CDR3 contains 15 residues. Germline V gene data show CDR1 as MRHNA and CDR2 as SNTAGT. The CDR3 reads CASSALAGSYNEQFF. The CDR3 bases are TGTGCCAGCAGTGCCCTAGCGGGATCCTACAATGAGCAGTTCTTC.

This chain's CDR3 is CASSLRRAVNSGNTIYF. In DNA form, the CDR3 reads TGTGCCAGCAGCTTACGCAGGGCAGTAAACTCTGGAAACACCATATATTTT. This sequence joins TRBV13 and TRBJ1-3, with D possibly being TRBD1 (5 bases). V was clipped by 2 bases and J by 0 bases, with 14 bases between them. This CDR3 is built from 17 residues. Per germline, CDR1 PRHDT and CDR2 FYEKMQ (reference sequence).

The chain is built from TRBV6-5 and TRBJ1-1; the match to TRBD1 covers 8 bases. The J segment lost 4 bases and the V segment lost 5 bases, leaving 9 bases of the junction unmatched. CDR3 length: 15 residues. Germline-derived CDR1 and CDR2 are MNHEY and SVGAGI. CDR3 loop: CASSRQQGGGTEAFF. The CDR3 region has the DNA TGTGCCAGCAGTAGACAACAGGGGGGCGGCACTGAAGCTTTCTTT.

The rearrangement links TRBV6-1 to TRBJ1-1, with a tentative D call TRBD1 (5 bases). Germline V lookup: CDR1 MNHNS, CDR2 SASEGT. This CDR3 spans 16 amino acids. Trimming shortened V by 3 bases and J by 3 bases, and 17 bases separated the two germline ends. CDR3 coding DNA: TGTGCCAGCAGTGAGAACCCGGGGGGGGTGTACACTGAAGCTTTCTTT. Encoded protein: CASSENPGGVYTEAFF.

This chain joins TRBV29-1 and TRBJ2-6; D not resolved. The CDR3 contains 14 residues. Looked up from germline, CDR1 is SQVTM and CDR2 is ANQGSEA. V shed 2 bases and J shed 1 base, with 6 bases lying between them. The DNA for the CDR3 is TGCAGCGTTGAAAGCGTTTCTGGGGCCAACGTCCTGACTTTC. Encoded protein: CSVESVSGANVLTF.

In DNA form, the CDR3 reads TGTGCCAGCAGTACCGGGACAGGCACAGATACGCAGTATTTT. Translating gives CASSTGTGTDTQYF. The chain couples TRBV7-2 to TRBJ2-3; 7 nucleotides match TRBD1. The CDR3 covers 14 residues. The V gene's germline CDR1 is SGHTA and CDR2 FQGNSA. V shed 6 bases, J shed 1 base, and the junction held 4 bases outside the gene matches.

The chain joins TRBV2 to TRBJ2-3, with 14 bases that match TRBD2. V shed 6 bases, J shed 3 bases, and the junction held 5 bases outside the gene matches. The CDR3 is 16 residues long. Germline V CDR1 and CDR2: SNHLY, FYNNEI. The CDR3 loop is CASSAGLAGATDTQYF. CDR3 nucleotides: TGTGCCAGCAGCGCGGGACTAGCGGGAGCGACAGATACGCAGTATTTT.